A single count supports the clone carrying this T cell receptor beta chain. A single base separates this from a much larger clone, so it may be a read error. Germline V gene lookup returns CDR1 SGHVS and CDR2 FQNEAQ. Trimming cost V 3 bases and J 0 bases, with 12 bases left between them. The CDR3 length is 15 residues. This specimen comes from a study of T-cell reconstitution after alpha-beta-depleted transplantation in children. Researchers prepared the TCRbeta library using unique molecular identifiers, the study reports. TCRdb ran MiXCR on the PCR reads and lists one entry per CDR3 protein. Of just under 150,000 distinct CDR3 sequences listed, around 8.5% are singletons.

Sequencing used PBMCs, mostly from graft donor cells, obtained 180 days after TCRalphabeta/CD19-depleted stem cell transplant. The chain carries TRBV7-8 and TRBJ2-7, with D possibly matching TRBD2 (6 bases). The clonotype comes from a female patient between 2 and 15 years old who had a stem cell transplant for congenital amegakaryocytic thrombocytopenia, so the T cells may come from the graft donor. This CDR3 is CASSLIRGSSYEQYF. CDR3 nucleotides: TGTGCCAGCAGCTTGATTCGGGGGTCCTCCTACGAGCAGTACTTC.